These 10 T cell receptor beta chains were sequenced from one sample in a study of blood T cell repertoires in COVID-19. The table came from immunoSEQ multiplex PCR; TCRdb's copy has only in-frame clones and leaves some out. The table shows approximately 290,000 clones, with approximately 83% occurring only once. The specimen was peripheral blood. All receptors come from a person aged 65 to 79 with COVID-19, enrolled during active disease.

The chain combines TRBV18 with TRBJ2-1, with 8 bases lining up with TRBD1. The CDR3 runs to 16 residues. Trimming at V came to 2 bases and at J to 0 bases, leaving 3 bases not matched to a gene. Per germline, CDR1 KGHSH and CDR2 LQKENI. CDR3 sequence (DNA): TGTGCCAGCTCACCAAACAGGGGGAGCTCCTACAATGAGCAGTTCTTC. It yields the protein CASSPNRGSSYNEQFF.

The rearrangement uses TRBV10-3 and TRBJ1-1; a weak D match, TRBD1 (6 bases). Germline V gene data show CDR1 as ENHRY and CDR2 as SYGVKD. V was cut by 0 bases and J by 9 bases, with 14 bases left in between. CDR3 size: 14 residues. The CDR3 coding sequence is TGTGCCATCAGTGAGTCGATCCAGGGGCCCCAAGCTTTCTTT. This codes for CAISESIQGPQAFF.

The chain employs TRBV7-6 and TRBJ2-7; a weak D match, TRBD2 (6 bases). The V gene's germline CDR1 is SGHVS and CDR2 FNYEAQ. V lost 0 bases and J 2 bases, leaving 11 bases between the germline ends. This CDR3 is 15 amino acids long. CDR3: CASSLAEGPPYEQYF. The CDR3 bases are TGTGCCAGCAGCTTAGCGGAGGGGCCCCCCTACGAGCAGTACTTC.

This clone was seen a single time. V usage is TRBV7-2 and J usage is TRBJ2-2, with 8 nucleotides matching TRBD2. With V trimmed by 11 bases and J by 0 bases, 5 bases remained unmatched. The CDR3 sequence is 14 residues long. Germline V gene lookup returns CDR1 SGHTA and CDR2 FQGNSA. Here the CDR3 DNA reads TGTGCCGACACGGGGGGGCCGAACACCGGGGAGCTGTTTTTT. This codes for CADTGGPNTGELFF.

In nucleotides, the CDR3 is TGTGCCAGCAGTTCCCCAGGACTAGCGGGAGGAGAGACCCAGTACTTC. Translating gives CASSSPGLAGGETQYF. The J gene is TRBJ2-5, the V gene TRBV28; 14 bases are shared with TRBD2. J lost 4 bases, V lost 4 bases, and 5 bases had no gene match. In germline, CDR1 is MDHEN, CDR2 SYDVKM. This CDR3 is 16 amino acids long.

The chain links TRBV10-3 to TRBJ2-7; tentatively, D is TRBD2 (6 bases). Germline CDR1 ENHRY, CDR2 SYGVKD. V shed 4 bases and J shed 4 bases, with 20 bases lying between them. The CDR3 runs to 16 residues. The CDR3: CAISATGGRGGYEQYF. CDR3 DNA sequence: TGTGCCATCAGTGCAACCGGGGGACGAGGCGGGTACGAGCAGTACTTC.

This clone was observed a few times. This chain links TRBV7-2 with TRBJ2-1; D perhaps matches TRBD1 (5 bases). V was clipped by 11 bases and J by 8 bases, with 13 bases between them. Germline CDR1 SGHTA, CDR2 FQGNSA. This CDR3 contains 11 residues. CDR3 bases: TGTGCCGACTCATGGGGCGATGAGCAGTTCTTC. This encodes CADSWGDEQFF. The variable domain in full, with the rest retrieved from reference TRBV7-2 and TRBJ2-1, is GAGVSQSPSNKVTEKGKDVELRCDPISGHTALYWYRQSLGQGLEFLIYFQGNSAPDKSGLPSDRFSAERTGGSVSTLTIQRTQQEDSAVYLCADSWGDEQFFGPGTRLTVL.

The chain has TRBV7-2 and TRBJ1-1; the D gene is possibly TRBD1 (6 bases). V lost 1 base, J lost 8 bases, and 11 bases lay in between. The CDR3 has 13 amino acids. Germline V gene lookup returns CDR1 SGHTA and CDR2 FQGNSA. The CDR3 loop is CASSLVTGQEAFF. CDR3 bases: TGTGCCAGCAGCTTAGTCACGGGACAAGAAGCTTTCTTT. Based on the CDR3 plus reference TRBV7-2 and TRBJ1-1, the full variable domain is GAGVSQSPSNKVTEKGKDVELRCDPISGHTALYWYRQSLGQGLEFLIYFQGNSAPDKSGLPSDRFSAERTGGSVSTLTIQRTQQEDSAVYLCASSLVTGQEAFFGQGTRLTVV.

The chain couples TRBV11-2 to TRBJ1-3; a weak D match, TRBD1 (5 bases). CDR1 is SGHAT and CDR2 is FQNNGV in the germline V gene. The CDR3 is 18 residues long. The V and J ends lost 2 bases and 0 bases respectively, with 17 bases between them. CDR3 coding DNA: TGTGCCAGCAGCTTACCGACAGCGACGAGTATCTCTGGAAACACCATATATTTT. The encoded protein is CASSLPTATSISGNTIYF.

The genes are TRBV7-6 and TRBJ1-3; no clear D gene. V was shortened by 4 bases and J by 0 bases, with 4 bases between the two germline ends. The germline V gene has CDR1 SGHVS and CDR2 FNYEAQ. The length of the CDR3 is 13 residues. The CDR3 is CASSSSSGNTIYF. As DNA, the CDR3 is TGTGCCAGCAGCTCTAGCTCTGGAAACACCATATATTTT. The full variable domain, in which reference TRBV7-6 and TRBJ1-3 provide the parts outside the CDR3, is GAGVSQSPRYKVTKRGQDVALRCDPISGHVSLYWYRQALGQGPEFLTYFNYEAQQDKSGLPNDRFSAERPEGSISTLTIQRTEQRDSAMYRCASSSSSGNTIYFGEGSWLTVV.